The 25 T cell receptor beta chains presented below share a single source sample, sequenced in a study of shared clonotypes between healthy human individuals. Generated by immunoSEQ multiplex PCR, the TCRdb table keeps only in-frame clones and is missing some. Of around 2.5 million clones listed, over 85% were seen once; the top ten hold approximately 0.37%. The sequencing input was naive CD4+ T cells from PBMCs. Subset specified: CD45RA+ positively selected. These receptors were collected from a man between 18 and 35 years old in good health. Some clones in this sample may be carry-over from other donors' samples.

The chain uses TRBV7-8 and TRBJ2-7; 7 bases fit TRBD1. J lost 3 bases, V lost 2 bases, and 4 bases had no gene match. The CDR3 has 14 residues. The germline V gene encodes CDR1 SGHVS and CDR2 FQNEAQ. CDR3 bases: TGTGCCAGCAGCTTACGGGACAGATACTACGAGCAGTACTTC. It codes for CASSLRDRYYEQYF.

The chain carries TRBV18 and TRBJ2-3; 9 nucleotides align to TRBD1. The J segment lost 12 bases and the V segment lost 3 bases, leaving 7 bases of the junction unmatched. This CDR3 contains 13 residues. Germline V gene sequence: CDR1 KGHSH, CDR2 LQKENI. The CDR3 here is CASSPSGQGIQYF. CDR3 sequence (DNA): TGTGCCAGCTCACCTTCGGGACAGGGTATCCAGTATTTT.

The chain combines TRBV14 with TRBJ1-1; TRBD1 aligns across 7 bases. Germline-derived CDR1 and CDR2 are SGHDN and FVKESK. This CDR3 region has 16 residues. J lost 0 bases, V lost 1 base, and 5 bases had no gene match. The chain's CDR3 is CASSQGGQLMNTEAFF. CDR3 in DNA: TGTGCCAGCAGCCAAGGGGGACAGCTTATGAACACTGAAGCTTTCTTT.

As concerns this clone: Other DNA sequences in the same sample also yield this CDR3. V usage is TRBV5-1 and J usage is TRBJ2-7; 12 bases match TRBD2. Germline loops: CDR1 SGHRS, CDR2 YFSETQ. The CDR3 runs to 15 residues. V lost 3 bases to trimming and J lost 2 bases; unmatched junction nucleotides: 3. The CDR3 reads CASSSGLAGTYEQYF. The CDR3, as DNA: TGCGCCAGCAGCTCTGGACTAGCGGGAACCTACGAGCAGTACTTC. The entire variable domain, with the rest obtained from reference TRBV5-1 and TRBJ2-7, is as follows: KAGVTQTPRYLIKTRGQQVTLSCSPISGHRSVSWYQQTPGQGLQFLFEYFSETQRNKGNFPGRFSGRQFSNSRSEMNVSTLELGDSALYLCASSSGLAGTYEQYFGPGTRLTVT.

The chain's CDR3 is CASSPAGGEYEQYF. The CDR3 DNA is TGTGCCAGCTCACCCGCTGGCGGGGAATACGAGCAGTACTTC. This chain connects TRBV18 to TRBJ2-7; a weak D match, TRBD2 (6 bases). The germline V gene has CDR1 KGHSH and CDR2 LQKENI. The CDR3 is 14 amino acids. The V gene lost 3 bases and the J gene lost 4 bases, with 13 bases spanning the gap.

The chain has TRBV5-1 and TRBJ2-2; 8 bases line up with TRBD2. This CDR3 region has 16 residues. V was pared by 0 bases and J by 3 bases, with 4 bases of the junction left unmatched. Germline V gene lookup returns CDR1 SGHRS and CDR2 YFSETQ. DNA for the CDR3: TGCGCCAGCAGCTTGGACGGGACTAGATACACCGGGGAGCTGTTTTTT. Protein product: CASSLDGTRYTGELFF.

This clone was seen only once. This chain joins TRBV5-1 and TRBJ2-7; D unclear. Germline V lookup: CDR1 SGHRS, CDR2 YFSETQ. This CDR3 is 14 amino acids long. V gave up 0 bases and J gave up 2 bases, with 9 bases separating them. The CDR3 sequence is CASSLVPQTYEQYF. For the CDR3, the DNA is TGCGCCAGCAGCTTGGTCCCTCAGACCTACGAGCAGTACTTC.

The chain uses TRBV7-2 and TRBJ2-7, with D possibly matching TRBD2 (5 bases). The CDR3 totals 15 residues. CDR1 and CDR2 (germline): SGHTA, FQGNSA. The germline V and J ends were trimmed by 5 bases and 2 bases, with 16 bases remaining between them. The CDR3: CASSPPRDWAYEQYF. CDR3 nucleotides: TGTGCCAGCAGCCCCCCCCGGGATTGGGCCTACGAGCAGTACTTC.

The rearrangement links TRBV10-3 to TRBJ2-2; 7 bases line up with TRBD1. The V segment lost 2 bases and the J segment 7 bases; nucleotides outside the gene matches: 10. Germline V gives CDR1 ENHRY, CDR2 SYGVKD. The CDR3 spans 16 residues. The DNA of the CDR3 is TGTGCCATCAGTGAGCCAGACAGGGTTGGTGGCGGGGAGCTGTTTTTT. Amino acid sequence: CAISEPDRVGGGELFF.

The chain is built from TRBV5-4 and TRBJ2-2; 7 bases align to TRBD1. Germline V gene sequence: CDR1 SGHNT, CDR2 YYREEE (reference sequence). The junction had 6 bases not matched to a gene; V was cut back by 3 bases and J by 1 base. CDR3 length: 16 amino acids. CDR3 residues: CASSSNRGGNTGELFF. Written as DNA, the CDR3 is TGTGCCAGCAGCTCGAACAGGGGTGGGAACACCGGGGAGCTGTTTTTT.

The CDR3 loop reads CASSVAPARGVEKLFF. The CDR3, as DNA: TGTGCCAGCAGCGTAGCACCTGCCAGGGGAGTTGAAAAACTGTTTTTT. The chain combines TRBV9 with TRBJ1-4, with D perhaps TRBD1 (6 bases). The V gene's germline CDR1 is SGDLS and CDR2 YYNGEE. The CDR3 contains 16 residues. The V end lost 0 bases, the J end lost 7 bases, and 16 bases lay between the germline ends.

This clone was counted once. The CDR3 protein is CASSPGSIADTQYF. DNA for the CDR3: TGCGCCAGCAGCCCCGGGAGTATCGCAGATACGCAGTATTTT. The V gene is TRBV5-1, the J gene TRBJ2-3; D might be TRBD2 (6 bases). Germline loops: CDR1 SGHRS, CDR2 YFSETQ. CDR3 size: 14 residues. V shed 4 bases and J shed 4 bases, with 13 bases lying between them.

This sequence joins TRBV29-1 and TRBJ1-4, with TRBD1 as a possible D gene (5 bases). This CDR3 is built from 13 residues. V gave up 4 bases and J gave up 5 bases, with 11 bases separating them. Germline V CDR1 and CDR2: SQVTM, ANQGSEA. CDR3 sequence reads: CSVGIWGNEKLFF. For the CDR3, the DNA is TGCAGCGTTGGCATTTGGGGGAATGAAAAACTGTTTTTT.

The chain links TRBV25-1 to TRBJ2-2, with 7 bases lining up with TRBD1. V was clipped by 4 bases and J by 4 bases; unmatched bases: 6. CDR3 length: 15 residues. The germline CDR1 and CDR2 sequences are MGHDK and SYGVNS. This CDR3 reads CASSGPGQSTGELFF. CDR3 in DNA: TGTGCCAGCAGTGGACCGGGACAGAGCACCGGGGAGCTGTTTTTT.

DNA for the CDR3: TGTGCCAGCAGTTACTCTGAAGTTTCACCCCTCCACTTT. It yields the protein CASSYSEVSPLHF. The chain is built from TRBV6-5 and TRBJ1-6; no firm D call. The CDR3 is 13 residues long. The ends were cut back, 0 bases at V and 9 bases at J, with 6 bases in the middle. From germline, CDR1 is MNHEY and CDR2 SVGAGI.

The chain carries TRBV7-9 and TRBJ2-4; a weak D match, TRBD1 (6 bases). V lost 1 base and J lost 5, with 15 bases in between. In germline, CDR1 is SEHNR, CDR2 FQNEAQ (reference sequence). The CDR3 is 16 residues long. CDR3 residues: CASSLELGEGENIQYF. For the CDR3, the DNA is TGTGCCAGCAGCTTAGAGTTAGGCGAGGGGGAAAACATTCAGTACTTC.

The chain uses TRBV4-2 and TRBJ2-3; D unresolved. Trimming removed 4 bases at V and 4 bases at J, with 12 bases between. Germline assignment: CDR1 LGHNA and CDR2 YNFKEQ. The CDR3 runs to 14 residues. The CDR3 sequence is CASSPARTPDTQYF. CDR3 bases: TGTGCCAGCAGCCCAGCCCGCACCCCAGATACGCAGTATTTT.

This chain uses TRBV7-2 with TRBJ1-5; TRBD1 agrees at 7 bases. The CDR3 has 16 residues. V gave up 2 bases and J gave up 4 bases; unmatched junction bases: 8. Germline CDR1 SGHTA, CDR2 FQGNSA. Here the CDR3 reads CASSLFLGQRNQPQHF. As DNA, the CDR3 is TGTGCCAGCAGCTTATTTCTGGGACAGCGGAATCAGCCCCAGCATTTT. Full variable domain (missing parts from reference TRBV7-2 and TRBJ1-5): GAGVSQSPSNKVTEKGKDVELRCDPISGHTALYWYRQSLGQGLEFLIYFQGNSAPDKSGLPSDRFSAERTGGSVSTLTIQRTQQEDSAVYLCASSLFLGQRNQPQHFGDGTRLSIL.

The chain carries TRBV7-9 and TRBJ2-5; D is unresolved. The CDR3 spans 15 residues. The germline V gene has CDR1 SEHNR and CDR2 FQNEAQ (reference sequence). Trimming took off 4 bases at V and 2 bases at J, with 14 bases between the two ends. This CDR3 reads CASSSPAPQQETQYF. The CDR3 region has the DNA TGTGCCAGCAGCTCCCCCGCCCCACAACAAGAGACCCAGTACTTC.

This sequence joins TRBV29-1 and TRBJ2-2, with 9 bases fitting TRBD2. Germline V CDR1 and CDR2: SQVTM, ANQGSEA. The J segment lost 6 bases and the V segment lost 4 bases, leaving 6 bases of the junction unmatched. The CDR3 has 14 residues. In nucleotides, the CDR3 is TGCAGCGTTGCAGCGGGAGGTGGCTCCGGGGAGCTGTTTTTT. Encoded protein: CSVAAGGGSGELFF.

The chain links TRBV6-6 to TRBJ1-6; the D gene is possibly TRBD1 (5 bases). Germline V gives CDR1 MNHNY, CDR2 SVGAGI (reference sequence). V was cut by 6 bases and J by 7 bases, with 13 bases left in between. The CDR3 contains 14 residues. CDR3 sequence (DNA): TGTGCCAGCAGCCCGACAGCCCCAAATTCACCCCTCCACTTT. Translation: CASSPTAPNSPLHF.

The chain recombines TRBV7-9 with TRBJ2-1; 8 nucleotides align to TRBD2. This CDR3 has 15 residues. Germline CDR1 reads SEHNR; CDR2 reads FQNEAQ (reference sequence). Trimming cost V 5 bases and J 8 bases; bases outside gene matches: 11. In DNA, the CDR3 is TGTGCCAGCAGCCCCCGGCTAGCGGGCGGCGATGAGCAGTTCTTC. Translating gives CASSPRLAGGDEQFF.

The CDR3 DNA follows: TGTGCCAGCAGTTACTCGAGGCAGGTCAATGAGCAGTTCTTC. Its protein is CASSYSRQVNEQFF. J is TRBJ2-1 and V is TRBV6-6; no firm D call. The V gene's germline CDR1 is MNHNY and CDR2 SVGAGI (reference sequence). The V end lost 0 bases, the J end lost 6 bases, and 9 bases lay between the germline ends. This CDR3 contains 14 residues.

The chain carries TRBV5-1 and TRBJ2-7; 8 nucleotides align to TRBD2. J gave up 6 bases and V 0 bases, and 14 bases lay outside the gene matches. This CDR3 comprises 17 residues. Germline V gene data show CDR1 as SGHRS and CDR2 as YFSETQ. Written as DNA, the CDR3 is TGCGCCAGCAGCTTGGAGGTCCTCGGGACTCTAGCGGGCGAGCAGTACTTC. Protein: CASSLEVLGTLAGEQYF.

The chain links TRBV7-9 to TRBJ2-1; TRBD2 matches at 7 bases. The V segment lost 5 bases and the J segment 9 bases; nucleotides outside the gene matches: 4. Germline V lookup: CDR1 SEHNR, CDR2 FQNEAQ (reference sequence). CDR3 size: 12 residues. DNA for the CDR3: TGTGCCAGCAGCCGTCCGGGGGGTGAGCAGTTCTTC. This sequence encodes CASSRPGGEQFF.